These 12 T cell receptor beta chains share one sample of origin, sequenced in a study of T cells expressing NK-cell markers. TCRdb derives one entry per CDR3 protein from the 5' RACE reads, leaving out DNA. The sample's table shows about 300,000 distinct CDR3 sequences. Sequencing input: blood T cells: a sorted CD56 or NKG2C T cell subset, CD4+ or CD8+ T cells, or bulk PBMC T cells (not recorded which). These TCRs come from a woman between 18 and 69 years old in good health.

The rearrangement joins TRBV4-3 to TRBJ1-1; the D call from TCRdb, TRBD1, cannot be confirmed without DNA. Germline-derived CDR1 and CDR2 are LGHNA and YSLEER. CDR3 length: 15 residues. CDR3 loop: CASSQGDRDSSEAFF.

The chain combines TRBV20-1 with TRBJ1-5; the TRBD1 assignment by TCRdb is unverifiable without DNA. Germline V gene data show CDR1 as DFQATT and CDR2 as SNEGSKA (reference sequence). The CDR3 covers 14 residues. CDR3 loop: CSAGRQGVDQPQHF.

The J gene is TRBJ2-2, the V gene TRBV2; TCRdb returns TRBD1, unconfirmable since there is no DNA. This CDR3 is 15 amino acids long. Germline V gene sequence: CDR1 SNHLY, CDR2 FYNNEI. CDR3 residues: CASSYGTHNTGELFF.

The rearrangement links TRBV5-1 to TRBJ2-1. Germline loops: CDR1 SGHRS, CDR2 YFSETQ. The CDR3 runs 15 residues. This CDR3 is CASSLVAGSYNEQFF.

This sequence joins TRBV6-1 and TRBJ2-1; TCRdb indicates TRBD2, and absent DNA this call remains unverified. The V gene's germline CDR1 is MNHNS and CDR2 SASEGT. The CDR3 is 15 amino acids. CDR3 protein: CASRLAGGSYNEQFF.

V gene TRBV4-2 combines with J gene TRBJ1-1; TCRdb's D gene call, TRBD1, goes unchecked for lack of DNA. Per the germline V gene, CDR1 is LGHNA and CDR2 is YNFKEQ. This CDR3 contains 15 residues. This CDR3 is CASSRLSGGVTEAFF.

J is TRBJ2-7 and V is TRBV10-3. The CDR3 runs 11 residues. Per germline, CDR1 ENHRY and CDR2 SYGVKD. The CDR3 loop reads CAISDFYEQYF.

V gene TRBV7-8 combines with J gene TRBJ2-1; TCRdb names TRBD2, which stays unverified in the absence of DNA. Per germline, CDR1 SGHVS and CDR2 FQNEAQ. The CDR3 contains 15 residues. CDR3 loop: CASSIAGGGYNEQFF.

The V call is TRBV12-3 or TRBV12-4, the J call TRBJ2-1; TCRdb returns TRBD2, unconfirmable since there is no DNA. This CDR3 is 16 amino acids long. CDR3 in amino acids: CASRLEGTSGRATQFF.

The chain couples TRBV27 to TRBJ2-5. The CDR3 runs to 13 residues. The germline CDR1 and CDR2 sequences are MNHEY and SMNVEV (reference sequence). The CDR3 loop is CASTSNPQETQYF.

This chain links TRBV6-1 with TRBJ1-2; TCRdb proposes TRBD1, but this gene call is untestable without DNA. The CDR3 totals 12 residues. Germline CDR1 MNHNS, CDR2 SASEGT. CDR3 sequence: CASRGGLSGYTF.

The chain uses TRBV9 and TRBJ2-3; TCRdb's D call of TRBD2 is untestable without DNA. Looked up from germline, CDR1 is SGDLS and CDR2 is YYNGEE. The CDR3 length is 18 residues. The CDR3: CASSVAGTSGASTDTQYF.